This T cell receptor (beta chain) comes out of a study of blood T cell repertoires in COVID-19. Study as a whole: Whether acute or convalescent, the COVID-19 samples came from the United States, Italy and Spain. PBMCs, B-cell-depleted T cells, or T cells were the source of the cDNA or gDNA that made up the material.

Comment on this clone: The sample holds other DNA sequences that translate to the same CDR3.

In the authors' workflow: Estimated nucleated cell counts came from reference gene primer amplification. Sequencing used immunoSEQ multiplex PCR; TCRdb keeps in-frame clones, though not all of them. V and J calls and clone size come straight from that table; D and trimming were deduced from the DNA. The repertoire holds about 200,000 clones, with approximately 85% as singletons. This sequence originates from a woman aged 80 or over with acute or convalescent COVID-19. Sequences were obtained from peripheral blood.

Written as DNA, the CDR3 is TGTGCCAGCAGTTTACAGGGTTATGGCTACACCTTC. Translated: CASSLQGYGYTF. V gene TRBV6-5 combines with J gene TRBJ1-2; weak D call: TRBD1 (6 bases). CDR1 and CDR2 from the germline V gene are MNHEY and SVGAGI. The CDR3 extends over 12 amino acids. Trimming pared 4 bases from V and 5 bases from J, leaving 8 bases between.